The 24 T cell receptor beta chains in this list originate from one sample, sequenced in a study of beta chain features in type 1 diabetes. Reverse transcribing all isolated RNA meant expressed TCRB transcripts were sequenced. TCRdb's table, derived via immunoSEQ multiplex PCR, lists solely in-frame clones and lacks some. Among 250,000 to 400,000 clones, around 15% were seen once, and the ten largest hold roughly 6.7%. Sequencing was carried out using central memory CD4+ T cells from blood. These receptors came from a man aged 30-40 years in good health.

The CDR3 reads CASSLSAGRANYGYTF. CDR3 DNA sequence: TGTGCCAGCAGCTTATCGGCAGGGAGAGCTAACTATGGCTACACCTTC. The rearrangement links TRBV7-2 to TRBJ1-2; weak D call: TRBD1 (5 bases). The CDR3 loop spans 16 amino acids. V lost 2 bases, J lost 0 bases, and 13 bases lay in between. Germline loops: CDR1 SGHTA, CDR2 FQGNSA.

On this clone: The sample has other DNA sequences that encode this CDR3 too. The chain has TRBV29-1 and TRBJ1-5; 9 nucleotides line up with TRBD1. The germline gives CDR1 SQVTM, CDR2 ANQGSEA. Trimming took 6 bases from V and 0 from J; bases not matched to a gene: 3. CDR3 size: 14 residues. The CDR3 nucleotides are TGCAGCGTCCGACAGGGGGGTAGCAATCAGCCCCAGCATTTT. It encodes CSVRQGGSNQPQHF.

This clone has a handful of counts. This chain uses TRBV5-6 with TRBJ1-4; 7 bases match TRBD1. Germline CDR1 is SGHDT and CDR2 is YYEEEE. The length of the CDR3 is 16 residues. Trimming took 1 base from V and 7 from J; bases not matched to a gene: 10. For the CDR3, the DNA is TGTGCCAGCAGCTTGTACCGACAGGGAGTGATTGAAAAACTGTTTTTT. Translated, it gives CASSLYRQGVIEKLFF.

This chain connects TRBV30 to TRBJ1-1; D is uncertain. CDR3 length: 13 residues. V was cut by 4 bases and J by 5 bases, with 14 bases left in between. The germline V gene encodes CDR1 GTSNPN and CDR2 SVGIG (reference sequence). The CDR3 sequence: CAWTRTVRTEAFF. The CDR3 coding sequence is TGTGCCTGGACTAGAACCGTAAGGACTGAAGCTTTCTTT. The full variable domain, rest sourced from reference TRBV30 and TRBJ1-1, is SQTIHQWPATLVQPVGSPLSLECTVEGTSNPNLYWYRQAAGRGLQLLFYSVGIGQISSEVPQNLSASRPQDRQFILSSKKLLLSDSGFYLCAWTRTVRTEAFFGQGTRLTVV.

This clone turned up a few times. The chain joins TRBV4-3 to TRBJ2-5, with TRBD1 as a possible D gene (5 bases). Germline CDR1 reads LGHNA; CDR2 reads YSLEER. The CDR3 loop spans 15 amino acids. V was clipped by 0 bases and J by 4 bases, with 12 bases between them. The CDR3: CASSQDQAGRETQYF. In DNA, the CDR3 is TGCGCCAGCAGCCAAGATCAAGCAGGGCGAGAGACCCAGTACTTC.

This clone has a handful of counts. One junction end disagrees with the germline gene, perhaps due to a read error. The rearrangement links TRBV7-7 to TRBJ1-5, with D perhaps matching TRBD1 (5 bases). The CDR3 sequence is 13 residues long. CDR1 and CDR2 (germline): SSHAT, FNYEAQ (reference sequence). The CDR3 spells CASSFGGHQPQHF. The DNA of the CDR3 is TGTGCCAGCAGCTTTGGGGGTCATCAGCCCCAGCATTTC.

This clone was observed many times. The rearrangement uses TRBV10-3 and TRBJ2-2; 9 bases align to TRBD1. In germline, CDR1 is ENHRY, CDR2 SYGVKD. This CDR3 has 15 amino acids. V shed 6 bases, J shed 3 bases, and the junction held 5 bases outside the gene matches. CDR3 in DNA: TGTGCCATCAGGGACGACAGGGGGTACACCGGGGAGCTGTTTTTT. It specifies CAIRDDRGYTGELFF.

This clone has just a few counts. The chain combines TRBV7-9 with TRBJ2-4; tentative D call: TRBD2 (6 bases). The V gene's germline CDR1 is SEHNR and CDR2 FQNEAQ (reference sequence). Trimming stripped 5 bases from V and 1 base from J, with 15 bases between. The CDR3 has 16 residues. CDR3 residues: CASSQSLGRAKNIQYF. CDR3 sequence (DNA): TGTGCCAGCAGCCAGAGCCTGGGGAGGGCCAAAAACATTCAGTACTTC.

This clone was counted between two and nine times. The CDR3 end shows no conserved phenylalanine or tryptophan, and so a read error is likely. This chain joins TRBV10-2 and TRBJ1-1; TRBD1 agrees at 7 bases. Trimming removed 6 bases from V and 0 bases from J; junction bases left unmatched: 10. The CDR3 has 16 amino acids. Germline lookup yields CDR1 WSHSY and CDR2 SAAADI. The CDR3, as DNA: TGCGCCAGCAGAGGTGGGACAGCCGACATGAACACTGAAGCTTTCCTT. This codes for CASRGGTADMNTEAFL.

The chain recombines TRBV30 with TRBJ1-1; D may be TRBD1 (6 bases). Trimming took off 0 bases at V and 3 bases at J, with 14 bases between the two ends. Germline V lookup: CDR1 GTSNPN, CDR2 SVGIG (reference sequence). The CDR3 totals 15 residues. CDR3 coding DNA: TGTGCCTGGAGTGTATGGGGGGCCCGGGACACTGAAGCTTTCTTT. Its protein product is CAWSVWGARDTEAFF.

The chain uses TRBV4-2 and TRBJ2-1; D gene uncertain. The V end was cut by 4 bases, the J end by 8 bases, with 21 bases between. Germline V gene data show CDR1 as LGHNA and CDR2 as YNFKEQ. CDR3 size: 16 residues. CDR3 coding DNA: TGTGCCAGCAGCCCGGGTTTAGGGTCCCATCGGGATGAGCAGTTCTTC. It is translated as CASSPGLGSHRDEQFF.

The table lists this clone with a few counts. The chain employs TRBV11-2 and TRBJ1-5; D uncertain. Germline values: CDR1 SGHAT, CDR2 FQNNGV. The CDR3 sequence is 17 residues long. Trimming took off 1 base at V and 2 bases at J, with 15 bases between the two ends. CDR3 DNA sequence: TGTGCCAGCAGCTTAGGGACCGGGTCCTCGGGCAATCAGCCCCAGCATTTT. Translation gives CASSLGTGSSGNQPQHF.

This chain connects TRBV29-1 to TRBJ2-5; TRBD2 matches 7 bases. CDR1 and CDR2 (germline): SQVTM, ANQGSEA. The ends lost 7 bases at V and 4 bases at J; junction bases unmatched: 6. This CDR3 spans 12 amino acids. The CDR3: CSGWGGRETQYF. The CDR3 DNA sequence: TGCAGCGGTTGGGGGGGTAGAGAGACCCAGTACTTC.

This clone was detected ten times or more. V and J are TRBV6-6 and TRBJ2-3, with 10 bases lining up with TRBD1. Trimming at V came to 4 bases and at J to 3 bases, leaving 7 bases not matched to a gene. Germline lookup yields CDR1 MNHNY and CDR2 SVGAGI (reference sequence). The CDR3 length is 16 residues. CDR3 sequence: CASSSMTGGLTDTQYF. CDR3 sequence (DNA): TGTGCCAGCAGTTCTATGACAGGGGGCTTGACAGATACGCAGTATTTT.

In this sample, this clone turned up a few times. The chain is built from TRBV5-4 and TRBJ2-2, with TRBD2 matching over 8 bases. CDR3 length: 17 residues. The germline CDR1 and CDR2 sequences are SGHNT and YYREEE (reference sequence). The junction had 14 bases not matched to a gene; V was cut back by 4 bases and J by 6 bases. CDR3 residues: CASSLRRGAGVSGELFF. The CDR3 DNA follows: TGTGCCAGCAGCCTGAGAAGAGGAGCGGGAGTCTCCGGGGAGCTGTTTTTT.

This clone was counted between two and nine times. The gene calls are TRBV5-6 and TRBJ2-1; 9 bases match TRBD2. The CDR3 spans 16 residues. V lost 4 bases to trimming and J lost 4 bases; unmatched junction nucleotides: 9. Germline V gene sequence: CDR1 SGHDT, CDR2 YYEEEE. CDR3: CASSVERGGDYNEQFF. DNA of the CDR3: TGTGCCAGCAGCGTGGAACGCGGGGGGGATTACAATGAGCAGTTCTTC.

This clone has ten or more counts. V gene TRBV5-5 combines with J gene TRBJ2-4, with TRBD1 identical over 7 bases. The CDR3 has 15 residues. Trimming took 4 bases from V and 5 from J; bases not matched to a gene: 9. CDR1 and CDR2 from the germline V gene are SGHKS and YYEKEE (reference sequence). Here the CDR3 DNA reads TGTGCCAGCAGCGTGACGACAGGGTCCCAAAACATTCAGTACTTC. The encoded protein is CASSVTTGSQNIQYF.

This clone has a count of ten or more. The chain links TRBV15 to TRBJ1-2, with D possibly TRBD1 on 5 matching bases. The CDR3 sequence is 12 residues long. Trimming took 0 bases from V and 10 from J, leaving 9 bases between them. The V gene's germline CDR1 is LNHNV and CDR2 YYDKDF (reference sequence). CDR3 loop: CATSRDQGAYTF. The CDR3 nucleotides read TGTGCCACCAGCAGAGATCAAGGGGCCTACACCTTC.

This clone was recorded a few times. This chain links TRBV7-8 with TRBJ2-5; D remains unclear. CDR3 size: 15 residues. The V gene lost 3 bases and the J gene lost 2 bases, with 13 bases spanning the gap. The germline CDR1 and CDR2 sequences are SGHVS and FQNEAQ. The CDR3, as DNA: TGTGCCAGCAGCTTGGGTCGCGTCAGACAAGAGACCCAGTACTTC. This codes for CASSLGRVRQETQYF.

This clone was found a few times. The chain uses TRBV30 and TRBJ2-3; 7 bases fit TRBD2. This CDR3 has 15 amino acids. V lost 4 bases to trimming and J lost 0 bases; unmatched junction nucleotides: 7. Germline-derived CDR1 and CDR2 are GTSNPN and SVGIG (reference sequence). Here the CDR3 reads CAWTTSGASTDTQYF. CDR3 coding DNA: TGTGCCTGGACAACGAGCGGGGCTAGCACAGATACGCAGTATTTT.

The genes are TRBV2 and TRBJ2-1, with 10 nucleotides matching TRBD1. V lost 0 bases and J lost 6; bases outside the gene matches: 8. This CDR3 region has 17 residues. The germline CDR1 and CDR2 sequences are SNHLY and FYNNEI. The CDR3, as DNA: TGTGCCAGCAGTGAAGCCACTACCGGGACAGGGGTCAATGAGCAGTTCTTC. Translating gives CASSEATTGTGVNEQFF.

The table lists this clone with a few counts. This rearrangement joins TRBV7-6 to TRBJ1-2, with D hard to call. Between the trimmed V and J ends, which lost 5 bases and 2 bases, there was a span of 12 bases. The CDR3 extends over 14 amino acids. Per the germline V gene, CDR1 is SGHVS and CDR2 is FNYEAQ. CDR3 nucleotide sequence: TGTGCCAGCAGCCCCCTGGACGGCAACTATGGCTACACCTTC. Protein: CASSPLDGNYGYTF.

The CDR3 protein is CASSLGAGGTDTQYF. Here the CDR3 DNA reads TGTGCCAGCAGCTTAGGGGCGGGAGGCACAGATACGCAGTATTTT. This chain uses TRBV11-3 with TRBJ2-3; 7 bases map to TRBD2. CDR3 length: 15 residues. Germline V lookup: CDR1 SGHNT, CDR2 YENEEA. V was clipped by 1 base and J by 1 base; unmatched bases: 2.

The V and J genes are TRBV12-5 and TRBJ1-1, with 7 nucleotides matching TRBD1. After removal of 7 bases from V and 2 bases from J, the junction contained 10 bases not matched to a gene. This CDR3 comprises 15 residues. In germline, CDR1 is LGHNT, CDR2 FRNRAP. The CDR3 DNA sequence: TGTGCTAGTGTCGCCGTACACAGGGGAAACACTGAAGCTTTCTTT. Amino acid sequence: CASVAVHRGNTEAFF.